A selection of T cell receptor beta chains follows, all from one sample in a study of T cells in tuberculosis. Assay: immunoSEQ multiplex PCR; the TCRdb copy retains only in-frame clones and omits some. The sample lists tens of thousands of clones; 70% to 90% were seen once. This material consisted of PBMCs, taken at tuberculosis diagnosis. The receptors were gathered from an adult with tuberculosis. The CDR3 runs from the conserved cysteine through the conserved F or W. The D gene is left open where the match is weak. Size is omitted from some rows. Given values are once, few, many or a class for expanded clones.

>TRBD1|TRBV7-2|-|TRBJ1-6
CASSLVGQGSPLHF
TGTGCCAGCAGCTTAGTGGGACAGGGCTCACCCCTCCACTTT
>-|TRBV9|-|TRBJ1-2
CASSVVGAYGYTF
TGTGCCAGCAGCGTAGTGGGGGCCTATGGCTACACCTTC
>-|TRBV6-1|-|TRBJ2-5
CASSGARGGRGETQYF
TGTGCCAGCAGTGGGGCGAGGGGGGGAAGGGGAGAGACCCAGTACTTC
>TRBD1|TRBV7-9|once|TRBJ1-1
CASSSRTGADTEAFF
TGTGCCAGCAGCTCTCGGACAGGGGCAGACACTGAAGCTTTCTTT
>TRBD1|TRBV10-3|-|TRBJ1-2
CAISESTGQNYGYTF
TGTGCCATCAGTGAGTCGACGGGACAGAACTATGGCTACACCTTC
>TRBD1|TRBV4-3|-|TRBJ1-2
CASSQDWQGAEGYTF
TGCGCCAGCAGCCAAGATTGGCAGGGGGCAGAGGGCTACACCTTC
>-|TRBV5-1|-|TRBJ2-2
CASRTLNANTGELFF
TGCGCCAGCAGGACACTGAACGCGAACACCGGGGAGCTGTTTTTT
>-|TRBV9|-|TRBJ2-3
CASSSPPPRTDTQYF
TGTGCCAGCAGCTCCCCTCCTCCCCGCACAGATACGCAGTATTTT
>TRBD1|TRBV6-1|-|TRBJ2-7
CASSDPGQGWEQYF
TGTGCCAGCAGTGACCCGGGACAGGGGTGGGAGCAGTACTTC
>-|TRBV5-1|-|TRBJ2-5
CASSFLYQETQYF
TGCGCCAGCAGCTTCCTGTACCAAGAGACCCAGTACTTC
>TRBD1|TRBV11-2|-|TRBJ1-2
CASSLDRTGDGYTF
TGTGCCAGCAGCTTAGACCGAACAGGGGATGGCTACACCTTC
>TRBD2|TRBV2|-|TRBJ2-1
CASSELASGRDEQFF
TGTGCCAGCAGTGAGTTGGCTAGCGGCCGAGATGAGCAGTTCTTC
>TRBD1|TRBV10-3|-|TRBJ2-5
CAISEGTGGGKTQYF
TGTGCCATCAGTGAAGGGACAGGGGGCGGGAAGACCCAGTACTTC
>-|TRBV5-4|few|TRBJ1-2
CASSLGTPSGYTF
TGTGCCAGCAGCTTGGGGACTCCGAGCGGCTACACCTTC
>TRBD1|TRBV29-1|-|TRBJ2-1
CSVAGTGSEQFF
TGCAGCGTAGCCGGGACAGGGAGTGAGCAGTTCTTC
>-|TRBV4-3|-|TRBJ2-5
CASSLTHAAAATSQETQYF
TGCGCCAGCAGCCTGACCCATGCGGCGGCGGCCACCTCGCAAGAGACCCAGTACTTC
>-|TRBV28|-|TRBJ2-7
CASSPGDLYEQYF
TGTGCCAGCAGTCCGGGTGACCTCTACGAGCAGTACTTC
>TRBD1|TRBV7-9|once|TRBJ1-2
CASTYPASTGVNYGYTF
TGTGCCAGTACGTACCCCGCATCGACAGGGGTTAACTATGGCTACACCTTC
>-|TRBV6-4|once|TRBJ1-4
CASSDSASTGSSEKLFF
TGTGCCAGCAGTGACTCTGCCTCGACAGGTTCTTCTGAAAAACTGTTTTTT
>-|TRBV7-8|-|TRBJ2-7
CASSLDPGNSNEQYF
TGTGCCAGCAGCTTAGACCCAGGGAATTCGAACGAGCAGTACTTC
>TRBD1|TRBV5-1|-|TRBJ1-2
CASSLDGGQVYGYTF
TGCGCCAGCAGCTTGGATGGCGGACAGGTCTATGGCTACACCTTC
>TRBD2|TRBV6-5|-|TRBJ2-7
CASRASGGYEQYF
TGTGCCAGCAGGGCTAGCGGGGGGTACGAGCAGTACTTC
>-|TRBV2|-|TRBJ1-1
CASSDSMANTEAFF
TGTGCCAGCAGTGATTCGATGGCGAACACTGAAGCTTTCTTT
>TRBD1|TRBV10-3|-|TRBJ1-1
CAIRFRGRETEAFF
TGTGCCATCAGATTCAGGGGGCGTGAGACTGAAGCTTTCTTT
>TRBD2|TRBV7-2|-|TRBJ2-5
CASSSLAGQETQYF
TGTGCCAGCAGCTCCCTAGCGGGCCAGGAGACCCAGTACTTC
>TRBD1|TRBV4-3|once|TRBJ2-3
CASSQEGGGYTDTQYF
TGCGCCAGCAGCCAAGAAGGGGGCGGCTACACAGATACGCAGTATTTT
>TRBD2|TRBV29-1|-|TRBJ2-1
CSVSMTSQGEQFF
TGCAGCGTTTCCATGACTAGCCAGGGTGAGCAGTTCTTC
>TRBD1|TRBV5-6|once|TRBJ1-1
CASSSGQGAEAFF
TGTGCCAGCAGCTCGGGACAGGGGGCTGAAGCTTTCTTT
>-|TRBV19|few|TRBJ1-1
CASSIPLRGFAEAFF
TGTGCCAGTAGTATCCCGTTAAGGGGTTTTGCTGAAGCTTTCTTT
>-|TRBV6-5|-|TRBJ1-1
CASAGGPNTEAFF
TGTGCCAGCGCGGGGGGGCCGAACACTGAAGCTTTCTTT
>TRBD1|TRBV11-1|once|TRBJ2-7
CASSSTGGTYEQYF
TGTGCCAGCAGCTCGACAGGGGGAACCTACGAGCAGTACTTC
>TRBD1|TRBV6-5|-|TRBJ1-4
CASSYTGGINEKLFF
TGTGCCAGCAGTTACACAGGGGGCATAAATGAAAAACTGTTTTTT
>-|TRBV4-2|once|TRBJ1-1
CASSPSIRGEAFF
TGTGCCAGCAGCCCAAGTATTAGGGGTGAAGCTTTCTTT
>-|TRBV19|few|TRBJ1-5
CASSIPFNQPQHF
TGTGCCAGTAGTATCCCGTTCAATCAGCCCCAGCATTTT
>-|TRBV29-1|-|TRBJ2-7
CSVVVPEIYEQYF
TGCAGCGTTGTAGTCCCGGAGATTTACGAGCAGTACTTC
>TRBD1|TRBV5-1|-|TRBJ1-1
CASSRTGATEAFF
TGCGCCAGCAGCCGGACAGGGGCCACTGAAGCTTTCTTT
>TRBD1|TRBV10-2|-|TRBJ1-2
CASSESTGAVYGYTF
TGCGCCAGCAGTGAGTCCACAGGGGCTGTGTATGGCTACACCTTC
>-|TRBV11-2|-|TRBJ2-7
CASSQEGRPSSEQYF
TGTGCCAGCAGCCAGGAGGGACGCCCAAGTTCCGAGCAGTACTTC
>-|TRBV11-3|-|TRBJ1-6
CASSLQSNSPLHF
TGTGCCAGCAGCTTACAGTCCAATTCACCCCTCCACTTT
>TRBD1|TRBV5-1|-|TRBJ1-2
CASSWGQGADGYTF
TGCGCCAGCAGCTGGGGACAGGGGGCGGATGGCTACACCTTC
>TRBD1|TRBV28|-|TRBJ1-2
CASSLAGTGSGFYGYTF
TGTGCCAGCAGTTTGGCCGGGACAGGATCCGGTTTCTATGGCTACACCTTC
>TRBD2|TRBV5-6|-|TRBJ2-7
CASSLAGGPPYEQYF
TGTGCCAGCAGCTTGGCGGGGGGACCTCCCTACGAGCAGTACTTC
>TRBD1|TRBV5-5|-|TRBJ2-7
CASSPATGVSYEQYF
TGTGCCAGCAGCCCCGCGACAGGGGTGAGCTACGAGCAGTACTTC
>TRBD1|TRBV6-6|-|TRBJ1-1
CASGEGAAEAFF
TGTGCCAGCGGCGAGGGGGCCGCTGAAGCTTTCTTT
>-|TRBV5-1|-|TRBJ1-1
CASSPPGEGVFGTEAFF
TGCGCCAGCAGCCCACCAGGGGAAGGGGTGTTTGGGACTGAAGCTTTCTTT
>-|TRBV28|once|TRBJ1-2
CGIYGGVGYGYTF
TGTGGTATATACGGGGGGGTCGGCTATGGCTACACCTTC
>-|TRBV9|-|TRBJ2-3
CASSVSPATDTQYF
TGTGCCAGCAGCGTTAGTCCAGCGACAGATACGCAGTATTTT
>TRBD2|TRBV27|-|TRBJ2-7
CASSPSGRFAYEQYF
TGTGCCAGCAGCCCTAGCGGGAGGTTCGCCTACGAGCAGTACTTC
>TRBD2|TRBV18|-|TRBJ2-2
CASSLLAANTGELFF
TGTGCCAGCTCACTTCTAGCGGCGAACACCGGGGAGCTGTTTTTT
>-|TRBV27|-|TRBJ1-1
CASSLSLRGWTEAFF
TGTGCCAGCAGTTTATCGTTGCGGGGCTGGACTGAAGCTTTCTTT
>TRBD1|TRBV28|-|TRBJ2-7
CASSLVSGTGLMGEQYF
TGTGCCAGCAGTTTAGTCTCTGGGACAGGGTTAATGGGCGAGCAGTACTTC
>TRBD1|TRBV6-5|-|TRBJ1-1
CASSFGTVTEAFF
TGTGCCAGCAGTTTCGGGACAGTCACTGAAGCTTTCTTT
>-|TRBV30|-|TRBJ2-6
CAWVRGTSGANVLTF
TGTGCCTGGGTGCGGGGAACCTCTGGGGCCAACGTCCTGACTTTC
>TRBD1|TRBV29-1|-|TRBJ2-1
CSVEGGQDNEQFF
TGCAGCGTTGAAGGGGGACAGGACAATGAGCAGTTCTTC
>TRBD1|TRBV11-2|-|TRBJ1-1
CASSATGHTEAFF
TGTGCCAGCAGCGCGACAGGGCACACTGAAGCTTTCTTT
>TRBD2|TRBV4-3|-|TRBJ2-1
CASSQASGGLYNEQFF
TGCGCCAGCAGCCAAGCTAGCGGGGGCCTATACAATGAGCAGTTCTTC
>-|TRBV6-5|-|TRBJ1-1
CASRSTSLKTEAFF
TGTGCCAGCAGGTCGACAAGCTTGAAGACTGAAGCTTTCTTT
>-|TRBV29-1|few|TRBJ1-3
CSVGTGSAGNTIYF
TGCAGCGTTGGAACAGGGAGCGCTGGAAACACCATATATTTT
>TRBD1|TRBV30|few|TRBJ1-1
CAGDRMNTEAFF
TGTGCCGGGGACAGGATGAACACTGAAGCTTTCTTT
>-|TRBV7-2|-|TRBJ1-5
CASSSTIGGYSNQPQHF
TGTGCCAGCAGCTCCACCATAGGGGGATATAGCAATCAGCCCCAGCATTTT